This T cell receptor beta chain was captured in a study of blood T cell repertoires in COVID-19. Study summary: The origin of the acute and convalescent COVID-19 samples was the United States, Italy and Spain. From T cells, B-cell-depleted T cells, or PBMCs came the material, which was cDNA or gDNA.

TCRdb's table, derived via immunoSEQ multiplex PCR, lists solely in-frame clones and lacks some. The repertoire has some 260,000 clones, less than 85% of them found once; the top ten carry less than 4%. The V gene's germline CDR1 is SEHNR and CDR2 FQNEAQ (reference sequence). CDR3 size: 15 residues. V was cut by 5 bases and J by 4 bases, with 17 bases left in between. This receptor was obtained from a woman aged 18 to 35 with acute or convalescent COVID-19. Sequenced input: peripheral blood. V gene TRBV7-9 combines with J gene TRBJ1-1; D perhaps matches TRBD1 (6 bases). The CDR3 region has the DNA TGTGCCAGCAGCCCCATGACAGGTTCCCCCACTGAAGCTTTCTTT. Amino acid sequence: CASSPMTGSPTEAFF.